Listed below are T cell receptor beta chains from one sample, sequenced in a study of shared clonotypes between healthy human individuals. The protocol was immunoSEQ multiplex PCR, while the TCRdb copy is restricted to in-frame clones and leaves out a portion. The repertoire consists of roughly 1,600,000 clones, with around 98.5% occurring once and the leading ten covering 0.36%. Input material: naive CD4+ T cells sorted from blood. The source of these receptors is a man aged 30 to 39 in good health. CDR3s leave out the opening cysteine and the closing phenylalanine or tryptophan. The D gene is left open where the match is weak. Expanded clones are given a class, and other clones once, few, many or no size at all.

cdr3_aa clone_size v_call d_call
ASSPGPLEYEQY once TRBV5-4 -
ASSSEGGFQGAYEQY - TRBV7-9 TRBD1
ASGHRVPYEQY - TRBV6-1 -
ASPRLAENTGELF - TRBV7-9 TRBD2
ASSGLAAYEQY - TRBV5-1 TRBD2
ASSLSHFETDTQY - TRBV5-1 -
ASRGQGSGEQF - TRBV6-5 TRBD1
ASSSRTRTPISSGANVLT - TRBV5-8 -
ASSQEREPIYGYT - TRBV4-3 -
SVSSGTGYNEQF - TRBV29-1 TRBD1
ASSQDRGQGTDTQY - TRBV4-3 TRBD1
ASLRDRAQETQY - TRBV2 TRBD1